Sequencing of this T cell receptor (beta chain) was carried out in a study of T cell clones after liver transplantation. For the study at large: TCRbeta sequencing after a pre-transplant mixed lymphocyte reaction identified graft-donor-reactive clones, later tracked in post-transplant blood.

Whole-study results and caveats: Migration into the graft, not deletion, may explain lost graft donor-reactive T cells.

The germline V gene encodes CDR1 MDHEN and CDR2 SYDVKM. Trimming cost V 6 bases and J 7 bases, with 22 bases left between them. CDR3 length equals 16 residues. Concerning this clone: The target antigen is unknown.

Clones were sequenced by immunoSEQ multiplex PCR, and TCRdb holds only the in-frame ones, with some missing. The sample consists of some 61,000 clones, 60% to 80% of them appearing once. This clonotype originated in a human patient who received a liver transplant. Some T cells may have come from the graft donor. The chain recombines TRBV28 with TRBJ1-5; TRBD1 is a possible D gene (6 bases). The sequenced sample was CD4+ T cells from blood, obtained at the 22-month timepoint. CDR3 region: CASSLVRGPGRQPQHF. The CDR3 coding sequence is TGTGCCAGCAGCCTAGTCAGGGGTCCGGGTAGACAGCCCCAGCATTTT.